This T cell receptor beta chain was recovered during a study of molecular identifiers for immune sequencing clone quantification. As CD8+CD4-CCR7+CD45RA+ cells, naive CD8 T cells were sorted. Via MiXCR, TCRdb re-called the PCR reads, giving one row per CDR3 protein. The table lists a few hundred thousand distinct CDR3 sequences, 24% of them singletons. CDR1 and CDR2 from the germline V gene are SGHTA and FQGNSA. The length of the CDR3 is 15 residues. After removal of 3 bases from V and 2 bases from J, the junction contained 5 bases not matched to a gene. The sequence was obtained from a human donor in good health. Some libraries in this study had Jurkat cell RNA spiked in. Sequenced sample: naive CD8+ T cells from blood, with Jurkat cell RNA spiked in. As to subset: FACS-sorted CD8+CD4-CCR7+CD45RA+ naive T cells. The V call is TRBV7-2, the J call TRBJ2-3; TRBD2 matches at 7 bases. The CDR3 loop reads CASSFGTTNTDTQYF. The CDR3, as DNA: TGTGCCAGCAGCTTTGGGACTACGAACACAGATACGCAGTATTTT.